One and the same sample provided the 31 T cell receptor beta chains below, sequenced in a study of PD-L1 blockade in urothelial cancer. TCRdb's copy holds only in-frame clones and misses some; the assay was immunoSEQ multiplex PCR. The sample shows 25,000 to 30,000 clones, around 75% of them seen only once. The sample consisted of PBMCs, taken around atezolizumab (anti-PD-L1) treatment. The receptors originated from a man in his fifties with urothelial cancer.

This clone occurred once. The chain combines TRBV9 with TRBJ2-2, with D maybe TRBD1 (7 bases). The CDR3 runs 14 residues. Germline assignment: CDR1 SGDLS and CDR2 YYNGEE. V was shortened by 3 bases and J by 5 bases, with 11 bases between the two germline ends. CDR3: CASSGQGGTGELFF. CDR3 sequence (DNA): TGTGCCAGCAGCGGACAGGGAGGTACCGGGGAGCTGTTTTTT.

The CDR3 DNA reads TGCGCCAGTGCCCAGGGGCACGCAGAGGCTTTCTTT. Encoded protein: CASAQGHAEAFF. The V gene is TRBV10-2, the J gene TRBJ1-1; maybe TRBD1 (6 bases). The V end lost 9 bases, the J end lost 11 bases, and 19 bases lay between the germline ends. CDR1 is WSHSY, CDR2 SAAADI, per germline. CDR3 length: 12 amino acids.

V and J are TRBV30 and TRBJ1-1; no definite D call. V lost 1 base and J lost 1, with 7 bases in between. CDR3 length equals 13 residues. Germline CDR1 reads GTSNPN; CDR2 reads SVGIG (reference sequence). CDR3 nucleotide sequence: TGTGCCTGGAGTGCAGGCCAGAACACTGAAGCTTTCTTT. It yields the protein CAWSAGQNTEAFF. Variable domain in full (rest from reference TRBV30 and TRBJ1-1): SQTIHQWPATLVQPVGSPLSLECTVEGTSNPNLYWYRQAAGRGLQLLFYSVGIGQISSEVPQNLSASRPQDRQFILSSKKLLLSDSGFYLCAWSAGQNTEAFFGQGTRLTVV.

This clone was counted only a few times. The rearrangement links TRBV5-3 to TRBJ1-2; 10 bases map to TRBD1. TRBV5-3 is an open reading frame whose function is uncertain. The trim removed 2 bases at V and 6 bases at J, leaving 4 bases unmatched. The CDR3 has 14 residues. The CDR3 bases are TGTGCCAGAAGCTTAGGGACAGGGGATCATGGCTACACCTTC. It is translated as CARSLGTGDHGYTF.

This clone was seen just once. V usage is TRBV6-4 and J usage is TRBJ2-3, with TRBD2 matching over 10 bases. Germline lookup yields CDR1 MRHNA and CDR2 SNTAGT. The junction had 11 bases not matched to a gene; V was cut back by 7 bases and J by 7 bases. The CDR3 sequence is 15 residues long. In DNA, the CDR3 is TGTGCCAGCACCCTTGAGGCTAGCGGGAGTTATACGCAGTATTTT. Protein sequence: CASTLEASGSYTQYF.

This chain uses TRBV9 with TRBJ1-3; 7 bases map to TRBD1. CDR1 is SGDLS and CDR2 is YYNGEE in the germline V gene. Trimming cost V 2 bases and J 3 bases; bases outside gene matches: 17. The CDR3 contains 19 residues. The CDR3 region is CASSVSEGTGTAIGNTIYF. The CDR3 region has the DNA TGTGCCAGCAGCGTCTCGGAAGGGACCGGGACAGCAATTGGAAACACCATATATTTT.

The V and J genes are TRBV6-5 and TRBJ1-2, with 7 bases fitting TRBD1. Germline CDR1 MNHEY, CDR2 SVGAGI. With V trimmed by 4 bases and J by 7 bases, 6 bases remained unmatched. The CDR3 runs to 13 residues. The CDR3 protein is CASSSTGRSGYTF. In nucleotides, the CDR3 is TGTGCCAGCAGTTCGACAGGGCGGTCTGGCTACACCTTC.

This sequence joins TRBV5-6 and TRBJ1-5; maybe TRBD1 (5 bases). CDR1 and CDR2 from the germline V gene are SGHDT and YYEEEE. The length of the CDR3 is 16 residues. V was shortened by 5 bases and J by 0 bases, with 15 bases between the two germline ends. CDR3 amino acids: CASSRRPGSSNQPQHF. As DNA, the CDR3 is TGTGCCAGCAGTCGAAGGCCAGGGTCTAGCAATCAGCCCCAGCATTTT.

The rearrangement links TRBV19 to TRBJ2-2; 7 bases line up with TRBD1. The junction had 6 bases not matched to a gene; V was cut back by 4 bases and J by 1 base. The CDR3 length is 16 residues. Looked up from germline, CDR1 is LNHDA and CDR2 is SQIVND (reference sequence). The CDR3 coding sequence is TGTGCCAGTAGTACGCGACAGGGCCAGAACACCGGGGAGCTGTTTTTT. Protein: CASSTRQGQNTGELFF.

Only one count was recorded for this clone. CDR3 in DNA: TGTGCCAGCACCTGGACAGGGGGCGGAGGCTACACCTTC. Translation: CASTWTGGGGYTF. The V gene is TRBV6-5, the J gene TRBJ1-2; 11 bases agree with TRBD1. Germline V gives CDR1 MNHEY, CDR2 SVGAGI. The CDR3 has 13 residues. Trimming took 7 bases from V and 8 from J; bases not matched to a gene: 6.

This clone has just one count. The chain has TRBV6-4 and TRBJ2-5, with 8 nucleotides matching TRBD2. The CDR3 extends over 15 amino acids. The junction had 9 bases not matched to a gene; V was cut back by 5 bases and J by 4 bases. Germline V gene data show CDR1 as MRHNA and CDR2 as SNTAGT. CDR3 nucleotide sequence: TGTGCCAGCAGTCCCCAAGCGGGGGCGGGAGAGACCCAGTACTTC. Amino acids: CASSPQAGAGETQYF.

V usage is TRBV29-1 and J usage is TRBJ1-1, with D possibly being TRBD1 (6 bases). Germline CDR1 SQVTM, CDR2 ANQGSEA. The CDR3 is 16 residues long. The V gene lost 7 bases and the J gene lost 0 bases, with 21 bases spanning the gap. DNA of the CDR3: TGCAGCGGCGATCGGATCCCAGGGGCCATGAACACTGAAGCTTTCTTT. Its translation is CSGDRIPGAMNTEAFF.

V usage is TRBV19 and J usage is TRBJ1-1, with no clear D. The V end was cut by 3 bases, the J end by 0 bases, with 11 bases between. The CDR3 contains 15 residues. In germline, CDR1 is LNHDA, CDR2 SQIVND (reference sequence). CDR3 sequence (DNA): TGTGCCAGTAGTATTGATGCGGGTATGAACACTGAAGCTTTCTTT. It translates to CASSIDAGMNTEAFF. The full variable domain, with the rest looked up from reference TRBV19 and TRBJ1-1, is DGGITQSPKYLFRKEGQNVTLSCEQNLNHDAMYWYRQDPGQGLRLIYYSQIVNDFQKGDIAEGYSVSREKKESFPLTVTSAQKNPTAFYLCASSIDAGMNTEAFFGQGTRLTVV.

The CDR3 region has the DNA TGTGCCAGCAGCTTGTTGGACAGGGTGGTTCGGTCGGACAATGAGCAGTTCTTC. Its translation: CASSLLDRVVRSDNEQFF. This chain connects TRBV5-6 to TRBJ2-1, with TRBD1 matching 8 bases. Unmatched junction bases numbered 14, after V lost 1 base and J lost 5 bases. This CDR3 is 18 amino acids long. Per the germline V gene, CDR1 is SGHDT and CDR2 is YYEEEE.

The chain's CDR3 is CASSPRTGAGEKLFF. The CDR3 DNA is TGCGCCAGCAGCCCTAGAACAGGGGCTGGTGAAAAACTGTTTTTT. The chain combines TRBV5-1 with TRBJ1-4, with TRBD1 matching over 7 bases. The CDR3 sequence is 15 residues long. The V segment lost 4 bases and the J segment 7 bases; nucleotides outside the gene matches: 10. Germline CDR1 and CDR2: SGHRS and YFSETQ.

V and J are TRBV7-9 and TRBJ1-2; 7 nucleotides match TRBD1. CDR3 length equals 18 residues. The germline gives CDR1 SEHNR, CDR2 FQNEAQ (reference sequence). The V segment lost 5 bases and the J segment 0 bases; nucleotides outside the gene matches: 15. CDR3 sequence: CASSPRGGGTATNYGYTF. The DNA of the CDR3 is TGTGCCAGCAGCCCAAGAGGTGGCGGGACAGCTACTAACTATGGCTACACCTTC. Drawing the rest from reference TRBV7-9 and TRBJ1-2, the complete variable domain is DTGVSQNPRHKITKRGQNVTFRCDPISEHNRLYWYRQTLGQGPEFLTYFQNEAQLEKSRLLSDRFSAERPKGSFSTLEIQRTEQGDSAMYLCASSPRGGGTATNYGYTFGSGTRLTVV.

V and J are TRBV4-2 and TRBJ2-3; D may be TRBD2 (5 bases). This CDR3 has 17 amino acids. The V and J ends lost 0 bases and 1 base respectively, with 14 bases between them. CDR1 is LGHNA and CDR2 is YNFKEQ in the germline V gene. This chain's CDR3 is CASSQDPGVDGTDTQYF. In nucleotides, the CDR3 is TGTGCCAGCAGCCAAGATCCCGGGGTAGATGGCACAGATACGCAGTATTTT.

The chain uses TRBV7-2 and TRBJ1-6, with TRBD1 matching over 7 bases. The ends lost 1 base at V and 6 bases at J; junction bases unmatched: 3. The germline gives CDR1 SGHTA, CDR2 FQGNSA. The CDR3 spans 15 residues. CDR3 nucleotides: TGTGCCAGCAGCTTAGTATCAGGGGGTAATTCACCCCTCCACTTT. Its translation: CASSLVSGGNSPLHF.

The chain combines TRBV5-1 with TRBJ2-1, with 10 bases identical to TRBD2. The J segment lost 8 bases and the V segment lost 0 bases, leaving 8 bases of the junction unmatched. Germline loops: CDR1 SGHRS, CDR2 YFSETQ. The CDR3 extends over 16 amino acids. CDR3 coding DNA: TGCGCCAGCAGCTTGGACCTAGCGGGGGCAGGGGATGAGCAGTTCTTC. Its protein product is CASSLDLAGAGDEQFF. Using reference TRBV5-1 and TRBJ2-1 for the parts outside the CDR3, the full variable domain is KAGVTQTPRYLIKTRGQQVTLSCSPISGHRSVSWYQQTPGQGLQFLFEYFSETQRNKGNFPGRFSGRQFSNSRSEMNVSTLELGDSALYLCASSLDLAGAGDEQFFGPGTRLTVL.

V usage is TRBV5-6 and J usage is TRBJ2-7; the D gene is possibly TRBD2 (6 bases). Looked up from germline, CDR1 is SGHDT and CDR2 is YYEEEE. CDR3 size: 19 residues. Trimming pared 2 bases from V and 2 bases from J, leaving 26 bases between. This CDR3 reads CASSFMLETGGNHPYEQYF. For the CDR3, the DNA is TGTGCCAGCAGCTTTATGCTGGAAACGGGCGGGAATCATCCCTACGAGCAGTACTTC.

This clone was observed once. The rearrangement uses TRBV7-9 and TRBJ1-1; no firm D call. The CDR3 is 13 amino acids. The germline gives CDR1 SEHNR, CDR2 FQNEAQ (reference sequence). The V and J ends lost 5 bases and 11 bases respectively, with 18 bases between them. The CDR3: CASSPLTGRTAFF. The CDR3 DNA follows: TGTGCCAGCAGCCCCCTGACCGGGAGGACGGCTTTCTTT.

The V gene is TRBV4-1, the J gene TRBJ2-5; 8 bases match TRBD2. This CDR3 is built from 15 residues. Germline V gene data show CDR1 as MGHRA and CDR2 as YSYEKL. The J segment lost 4 bases and the V segment lost 1 base, leaving 5 bases of the junction unmatched. CDR3 protein: CASSQGFGGAETQYF. The DNA of the CDR3 is TGCGCCAGCAGCCAAGGATTCGGGGGGGCAGAGACCCAGTACTTC.

The chain uses TRBV20-1 and TRBJ1-2; unclear D gene. There are 9 residues in the CDR3. Germline CDR1 DFQATT, CDR2 SNEGSKA (reference sequence). The DNA for the CDR3 is TGCAGCGGATACTCGGGAGGGACCTTC. Translation: CSGYSGGTF.

The chain has TRBV7-9 and TRBJ1-1; D is perhaps TRBD1 (5 bases). Germline loops: CDR1 SEHNR, CDR2 FQNEAQ (reference sequence). V gave up 1 base and J gave up 11 bases, with 11 bases separating them. The CDR3 sequence is 12 residues long. CDR3 in amino acids: CASSLGGKGAFF. CDR3 sequence (DNA): TGTGCCAGCAGCTTAGGGGGCAAAGGGGCTTTCTTT.

V is TRBV28 and J is TRBJ1-1, with a possible D match to TRBD1 (5 bases). This CDR3 region has 13 residues. V was cut by 2 bases and J by 5 bases, with 9 bases left in between. Germline values: CDR1 MDHEN, CDR2 SYDVKM. DNA of the CDR3: TGTGCCAGCAGTTTAGACAGATATACTGAAGCTTTCTTT. This sequence encodes CASSLDRYTEAFF. Full variable domain (outside the CDR3, taken from reference TRBV28 and TRBJ1-1): DVKVTQSSRYLVKRTGEKVFLECVQDMDHENMFWYRQDPGLGLRLIYFSYDVKMKEKGDIPEGYSVSREKKERFSLILESASTNQTSMYLCASSLDRYTEAFFGQGTRLTVV.

The V gene is TRBV10-1, the J gene TRBJ1-1, with D unresolved. V was cut by 7 bases and J by 1 base, with 10 bases left in between. The CDR3 consists of 13 residues. Germline assignment: CDR1 WNHNN and CDR2 SYGVQD (reference sequence). The CDR3 bases are TGCGCCAGCACCATGTCGGGGAACACTGAAGCTTTCTTT. Translating it yields CASTMSGNTEAFF.

The rearrangement joins TRBV5-1 to TRBJ1-6; D is perhaps TRBD1 (5 bases). This CDR3 is built from 16 residues. Germline CDR1 and CDR2: SGHRS and YFSETQ. V was cut by 0 bases and J by 10 bases, with 17 bases left in between. CDR3 nucleotide sequence: TGCGCCAGCAGCTTGGCCGGAGACAGCTTCGGGTCACCCCTCCACTTT. Translated: CASSLAGDSFGSPLHF.

In this sample, this clone turned up once. The gene calls are TRBV19 and TRBJ1-1; 7 nucleotides match TRBD1. The CDR3 consists of 14 residues. V gave up 10 bases and J gave up 5 bases; unmatched junction bases: 13. Germline values: CDR1 LNHDA, CDR2 SQIVND (reference sequence). CDR3 sequence reads: CATSSTGDRTEAFF. The CDR3 nucleotides are TGTGCCACCTCCTCAACAGGGGATCGGACTGAAGCTTTCTTT.

The chain uses TRBV7-9 and TRBJ2-2; no reliable D call. Germline lookup yields CDR1 SEHNR and CDR2 FQNEAQ (reference sequence). The V end lost 5 bases, the J end lost 13 bases, and 17 bases lay between the germline ends. The CDR3 extends over 13 amino acids. DNA of the CDR3: TGTGCCAGCAGCCCTACGGAGCAGAGAGGGCTGTTTTTT. Amino acids: CASSPTEQRGLFF.

The rearrangement uses TRBV30 and TRBJ1-3; tentative D call: TRBD1 (6 bases). In germline, CDR1 is GTSNPN, CDR2 SVGIG (reference sequence). The CDR3 is 17 amino acids. The V end was cut by 2 bases, the J end by 0 bases, with 17 bases between. CDR3 in amino acids: CAWSPADRRLSGNTIYF. The CDR3 DNA follows: TGTGCCTGGAGTCCCGCGGACAGACGTCTCTCTGGAAACACCATATATTTT.

The genes are TRBV19 and TRBJ1-2; the D gene is possibly TRBD1 (6 bases). Trimming took off 6 bases at V and 7 bases at J, with 21 bases between the two ends. This CDR3 has 15 residues. Germline V lookup: CDR1 LNHDA, CDR2 SQIVND (reference sequence). Here the CDR3 DNA reads TGTGCCAGTAGATCACCAGGGGTTTCCCAGGGTGGCTACACCTTC. Protein: CASRSPGVSQGGYTF.